This T cell receptor (beta chain) was identified in a study of post-analysis software for immune sequencing data. Across the whole study: In terms of disease course, relapsing-remitting, secondary progressive and progressive-relapsing multiple sclerosis were included. Study findings and constraints: Higher frequency in patients than in controls was seen for roughly five TRBV segments, with TRBV5-6, TRBV5-1 and TRBV20-1 among them. Multiple sclerosis was associated with a significant reduction in normalized Chao1 diversity relative to controls.

This clonotype was counted once. What it recognizes is unknown. The length of the CDR3 is 16 residues. CDR1 and CDR2 from the germline V gene are SGHRS and YFSETQ. J gave up 3 bases and V 5 bases, and 12 bases lay outside the gene matches. Unique molecular identifiers tagged the TCR beta cDNA libraries. A population of roughly 0.9 to 11 million T cells gave rise to around 530,000 cDNA molecules. TCRdb re-analysed the PCR reads in MiXCR, keeping a single row per CDR3 protein. The table lists 600,000 to 750,000 distinct CDR3 sequences, 59% of them singletons, with over 9% in the top ten. This receptor was taken from a girl aged 2-10 years with multiple sclerosis. The rearrangement uses TRBV5-1 and TRBJ2-7; 9 bases are shared with TRBD2. Sequences were obtained from blood. In DNA, the CDR3 is TGCGCCAGCAGGGAGGGATCTAGCGGGATTGTCTACGAGCAGTACTTC. Protein: CASREGSSGIVYEQYF.